The present TCR beta chain was sequenced within a study of cytomegalovirus exposure and HLA in healthy donors. Notes on the study in general: The classifier reportedly diagnosed cytomegalovirus status with high sensitivity and specificity.

V lost 3 bases, J lost 2 bases, and 14 bases lay in between. The CDR3 extends over 17 amino acids. From germline, CDR1 is MNHNS and CDR2 SASEGT. While the first cohort had 600 to 800 subjects, the donors belonged to the separate validation cohort of about 120 subjects. Clones were sequenced by immunoSEQ multiplex PCR, and TCRdb holds only the in-frame ones, with some missing. The sample lists some 160,000 clones; roughly nine tenths were seen once. Details on this clone: Its antigen remains unknown.

What was sequenced was PBMCs. The receptor comes from a man aged 18 to 30 in good health and CMV-seronegative. The rearrangement joins TRBV6-1 to TRBJ1-6; no reliable D call. The CDR3: CASSERVTVTYNSPLHF. CDR3 bases: TGTGCCAGCAGTGAGCGGGTCACGGTTACCTATAATTCACCCCTCCACTTT.